One sample yielded the 15 T cell receptor beta chains listed below, sequenced in a study of read filtering for tumor transcriptome and immune sequencing. Molecular barcoded adaptors covering alpha/delta and beta/gamma chains were used on around 370 ng RNA. TCRdb re-called the reads through MiXCR, storing one row per CDR3 protein. The sample carries roughly 90,000 distinct CDR3 sequences, roughly 12% recorded once. Sequenced input: a population of CD138-negative cells sorted from bone marrow. The source is a donor at least 40 years old with multiple myeloma.

This clonotype was detected ten times or more. The chain is built from TRBV7-9 and TRBJ2-5; 9 nucleotides match TRBD2. The CDR3 runs 15 residues. Germline trimming cut 8 bases from V and 1 base from J; bases unmatched to any gene: 8. Germline loops: CDR1 SEHNR, CDR2 FQNEAQ (reference sequence). CDR3 sequence: CASRRGRDPQETQYF. CDR3 nucleotides: TGTGCCAGCCGCCGCGGGAGGGACCCCCAAGAGACCCAGTACTTC.

On this clonotype: Given a far larger clone just one base away, this is likely a sequencing read error. The CDR3 DNA reads TGTGCCAGCAGTTATCTTCCCATTGGGAGGGCGGGGAGTGAGCAGTTCTTC. It yields the protein CASSYLPIGRAGSEQFF. The rearrangement uses TRBV6-5 and TRBJ2-1, with 7 bases aligning to TRBD2. The CDR3 runs 17 residues. V trimming: 3 bases; J trimming: 9 bases; junction bases outside the gene matches: 17. Germline V gene data show CDR1 as MNHEY and CDR2 as SVGAGI.

J is TRBJ2-7 and V is TRBV28; unclear D gene. The CDR3 extends over 14 amino acids. V gave up 5 bases and J gave up 5 bases, with 16 bases separating them. Germline CDR1 reads MDHEN; CDR2 reads SYDVKM. CDR3 in amino acids: CASSPAAPPHEQYF. CDR3 DNA sequence: TGTGCCAGCAGTCCAGCCGCACCCCCTCACGAGCAGTACTTC.

The table lists this clonotype with a few counts. This chain joins TRBV30 and TRBJ2-5, with 12 bases lining up with TRBD2. The CDR3 is 17 amino acids. V was clipped by 2 bases and J by 12 bases; unmatched bases: 19. Germline loops: CDR1 GTSNPN, CDR2 SVGIG (reference sequence). The DNA of the CDR3 is TGTGCCTGGAGTCCCCACATCAAGCCGGGACTAGCGGGCCTGAAGTACTTC. Its translation is CAWSPHIKPGLAGLKYF.

The table lists this clonotype with many counts. The gene calls are TRBV7-9 and TRBJ2-1; 9 bases line up with TRBD2. This CDR3 is 15 amino acids long. CDR1 and CDR2 from the germline V gene are SEHNR and FQNEAQ (reference sequence). The junction had 10 bases not matched to a gene; V was cut back by 6 bases and J by 7 bases. The CDR3 here is CASRLRASGINEQFF. Written as DNA, the CDR3 is TGTGCCAGCAGGCTCAGGGCTAGCGGGATTAATGAGCAGTTCTTC. Looking up the rest from reference TRBV7-9 and TRBJ2-1 gives the full variable domain: DTGVSQNPRHKITKRGQNVTFRCDPISEHNRLYWYRQTLGQGPEFLTYFQNEAQLEKSRLLSDRFSAERPKGSFSTLEIQRTEQGDSAMYLCASRLRASGINEQFFGPGTRLTVL.

In this sample, this clonotype turned up many times. V and J are TRBV21-1 and TRBJ1-1. TRBV21-1 is noted as a pseudogene. This CDR3 spans 16 amino acids. In nucleotides, the CDR3 is TGTGCCAGCAGCAAAGGGAACGGTCCTATGAACACTGAAGCTTTCTTT. Residues: CASSKGNGPMNTEAFF.

This clonotype was found many times. The chain links TRBV2 to TRBJ2-1, with a tentative D call TRBD2 (5 bases). The germline V gene has CDR1 SNHLY and CDR2 FYNNEI. V lost 4 bases to trimming and J lost 3 bases, with 10 bases between them. This CDR3 has 14 amino acids. The chain's CDR3 is CASSGTRGYNEQFF. The CDR3 bases are TGTGCCAGCAGTGGGACTCGGGGCTACAATGAGCAGTTCTTC.

At least ten counts were recorded for this clonotype. A junction end diverges from the germline sequence, so it may reflect a read error. This rearrangement joins TRBV5-1 to TRBJ1-1; D perhaps matches TRBD1 (5 bases). The length of the CDR3 is 14 residues. Germline CDR1 is SGHRS and CDR2 is YFSETQ. The DNA of the CDR3 is TGTGCCAGCAGCCTCCAGGGAGCGAACACTGAAGCTTTCTTT. Its translation: CASSLQGANTEAFF. The variable domain in full, completed from reference TRBV5-1 and TRBJ1-1, reads KAGVTQTPRYLIKTRGQQVTLSCSPISGHRSVSWYQQTPGQGLQFLFEYFSETQRNKGNFPGRFSGRQFSNSRSEMNVSTLELGDSALYLCASSLQGANTEAFFGQGTRLTVV.

This clonotype occurred a few times. The chain is built from TRBV18 and TRBJ2-5; possibly TRBD2 for D (6 bases). This CDR3 is 16 amino acids long. Between the trimmed V and J ends, which lost 0 bases and 3 bases, there was a span of 14 bases. Germline V gene lookup returns CDR1 KGHSH and CDR2 LQKENI. CDR3: CASSPPRGRREETQYF. Written as DNA, the CDR3 is TGTGCCAGCTCACCACCGCGGGGCCGGCGGGAAGAGACCCAGTACTTC.

This clonotype was counted a few times. CDR3 coding DNA: TGTGCCAGCAGCCCCGGACTGTTTTCCGATGGCTACACCTTC. It codes for CASSPGLFSDGYTF. The rearrangement uses TRBV7-3 and TRBJ1-2; D unclear. This CDR3 has 14 amino acids. Germline CDR1 SGHTA, CDR2 FQGTGA. V was cut by 5 bases and J by 6 bases, with 16 bases left in between.

Details on this clonotype: A far larger clone is only one base removed, so a read error is likely. No conserved phenylalanine or tryptophan is present at the end of the CDR3, so a read error is the likely explanation. The rearrangement joins TRBV6-5 to TRBJ2-1, with a weak D call TRBD1 (5 bases). The CDR3 runs to 15 residues. CDR1 is MNHEY and CDR2 is SVGAGI in the germline V gene. Between the trimmed V and J ends, which lost 8 bases and 9 bases, there was a span of 23 bases. In DNA form, the CDR3 reads TGTGCCAGCCGTAAATTGTCAGGGTTGGGCAGTGAGCAGTTCCTC. Protein sequence: CASRKLSGLGSEQFL.

Many counts were recorded for this clonotype. This chain connects TRBV20-1 to TRBJ2-1, with 10 nucleotides matching TRBD2. V was clipped by 0 bases and J by 5 bases; unmatched bases: 10. CDR1 is DFQATT and CDR2 is SNEGSKA in the germline V gene (reference sequence). CDR3 size: 17 residues. The DNA of the CDR3 is TGCAGTGCTAGAGATTATAGAGCGGGAGGGCCCCACAATGAGCAGTTCTTC. Protein sequence: CSARDYRAGGPHNEQFF.

This clonotype was counted at least ten times. The chain uses TRBV6-5 and TRBJ2-1; 7 nucleotides line up with TRBD2. Germline V CDR1 and CDR2: MNHEY, SVGAGI. The V gene end was trimmed by 10 bases and the J gene end by 7 bases; junction bases not matched to a gene: 10. This CDR3 contains 13 residues. CDR3 nucleotide sequence: TGTGCCACCCTTCGCCTGGGGGGGAATGAGCAGTTCTTC. It specifies CATLRLGGNEQFF.

V is TRBV15 and J is TRBJ1-2; the D gene is possibly TRBD1 (5 bases). Trimming cost V 5 bases and J 2 bases, with 24 bases left between them. Germline V gene sequence: CDR1 LNHNV, CDR2 YYDKDF (reference sequence). CDR3 length: 18 residues. Written as DNA, the CDR3 is TGTGCCACCAGCGGACCCCGCACTCGGGGACGTAAAAACTATGGCTACACCTTC. It codes for CATSGPRTRGRKNYGYTF.

This clonotype was detected many times. This sequence joins TRBV9 and TRBJ1-2; D remains unclear. The CDR3 loop spans 11 amino acids. Germline V gene sequence: CDR1 SGDLS, CDR2 YYNGEE. V lost 3 bases, J lost 2 bases, and 2 bases lay in between. Written as DNA, the CDR3 is TGTGCCAGCAGCGCAAACTATGGCTACACCTTC. It is translated as CASSANYGYTF.